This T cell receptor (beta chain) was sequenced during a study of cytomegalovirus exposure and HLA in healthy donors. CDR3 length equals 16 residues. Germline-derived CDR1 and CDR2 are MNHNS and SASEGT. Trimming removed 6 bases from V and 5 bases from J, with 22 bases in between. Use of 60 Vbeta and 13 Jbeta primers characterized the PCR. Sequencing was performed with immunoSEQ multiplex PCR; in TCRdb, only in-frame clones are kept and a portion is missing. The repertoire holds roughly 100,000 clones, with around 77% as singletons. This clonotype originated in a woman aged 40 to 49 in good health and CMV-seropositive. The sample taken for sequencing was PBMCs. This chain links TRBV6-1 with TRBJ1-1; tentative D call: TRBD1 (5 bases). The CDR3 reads CASRENPRASETEAFF. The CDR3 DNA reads TGTGCCAGCAGAGAAAATCCCAGGGCGAGTGAAACTGAAGCTTTCTTT.